Listed here are 9 T cell receptor beta chains from one sample, sequenced in a study of shared clonotypes between healthy human individuals. The method was immunoSEQ multiplex PCR; TCRdb's version includes in-frame clones alone and lacks a portion of them. The repertoire includes roughly 2.5 million clones, roughly nine tenths of them detected once, and 0.14% sits in the top ten. Sequencing was done on a sample of naive CD4+ T cells sorted from blood. Subset defined: CD45RA+ positively selected. Receptors originate from a man between 18 and 29 years old in good health.

The chain employs TRBV5-5 and TRBJ2-2; D remains unclear. Trimming shortened V by 0 bases and J by 4 bases, and 4 bases separated the two germline ends. Germline CDR1 SGHKS, CDR2 YYEKEE (reference sequence). The CDR3 spans 13 residues. CDR3 sequence (DNA): TGTGCCAGCAGCTTGGCCAGCACCGGGGAGCTGTTTTTT. Protein product: CASSLASTGELFF.

The V call is TRBV7-9, the J call TRBJ1-3; the D is unclear. Trimming removed 5 bases from V and 0 bases from J, with 14 bases in between. Germline CDR1 is SEHNR and CDR2 is FQNEAQ (reference sequence). This CDR3 contains 16 residues. For the CDR3, the DNA is TGTGCCAGCAGCCCCATGAGTGTAGCCTCTGGAAACACCATATATTTT. Its protein product is CASSPMSVASGNTIYF.

The rearrangement joins TRBV28 to TRBJ2-3; 7 nucleotides align to TRBD2. The germline V gene has CDR1 MDHEN and CDR2 SYDVKM. This CDR3 is built from 16 residues. V was pared by 6 bases and J by 8 bases, with 17 bases of the junction left unmatched. CDR3 protein: CASSGGGLSSLGTQYF. CDR3 sequence (DNA): TGTGCCAGCAGCGGCGGGGGACTATCCTCACTTGGTACGCAGTATTTT. Full variable domain (outside the CDR3, taken from reference TRBV28 and TRBJ2-3): DVKVTQSSRYLVKRTGEKVFLECVQDMDHENMFWYRQDPGLGLRLIYFSYDVKMKEKGDIPEGYSVSREKKERFSLILESASTNQTSMYLCASSGGGLSSLGTQYFGPGTRLTVL.

With respect to this clone: This same CDR3 is encoded by further DNA sequences in the sample. This chain joins TRBV7-9 and TRBJ2-1; D is ambiguous. The CDR3 length is 12 residues. V gave up 4 bases and J gave up 6 bases, with 7 bases separating them. Germline V gives CDR1 SEHNR, CDR2 FQNEAQ (reference sequence). The CDR3, as DNA: TGTGCCAGCAGCTCCCTGGGCAATGAGCAGTTCTTC. Protein sequence: CASSSLGNEQFF. Using reference TRBV7-9 and TRBJ2-1 for the parts outside the CDR3, the full variable domain is DTGVSQNPRHKITKRGQNVTFRCDPISEHNRLYWYRQTLGQGPEFLTYFQNEAQLEKSRLLSDRFSAERPKGSFSTLEIQRTEQGDSAMYLCASSSLGNEQFFGPGTRLTVL.

The chain uses TRBV2 and TRBJ2-7; 9 bases match TRBD1. Germline loops: CDR1 SNHLY, CDR2 FYNNEI. The CDR3 has 16 amino acids. J lost 3 bases, V lost 6 bases, and 12 bases had no gene match. CDR3 DNA sequence: TGTGCCAGCAGGGGGGACAGGGAAGGGAGGGTCTACGAGCAGTACTTC. Protein sequence: CASRGDREGRVYEQYF.

The V and J genes are TRBV6-1 and TRBJ1-2; D is perhaps TRBD1 (5 bases). This CDR3 has 16 amino acids. Trimming took off 3 bases at V and 3 bases at J, with 17 bases between the two ends. Germline CDR1 and CDR2: MNHNS and SASEGT. CDR3 loop: CASSEGLLDRDYGYTF. The CDR3 region has the DNA TGTGCCAGCAGTGAGGGACTGCTGGATCGGGACTATGGCTACACCTTC.

The chain joins TRBV15 to TRBJ2-7; D is uncertain. Germline V gene sequence: CDR1 LNHNV, CDR2 YYDKDF (reference sequence). The CDR3 is 14 residues long. V lost 0 bases and J lost 1, with 7 bases in between. The DNA for the CDR3 is TGTGCCACCAGCAGAGATATGGGTTCCTACGAGCAGTACTTC. It codes for CATSRDMGSYEQYF.

This clone has a single count. The CDR3 sequence: CASSYSGQPTDTQYF. The CDR3 DNA reads as TGTGCCAGCAGTTACTCTGGACAGCCCACAGATACGCAGTATTTT. This chain uses TRBV6-5 with TRBJ2-3; tentative D call: TRBD1 (6 bases). The V and J ends lost 0 bases and 2 bases respectively, with 9 bases between them. The V gene's germline CDR1 is MNHEY and CDR2 SVGAGI. CDR3 length equals 15 residues.

The V call is TRBV20-1, the J call TRBJ2-7; D is ambiguous. The CDR3 is 11 amino acids. Germline CDR1 is DFQATT and CDR2 is SNEGSKA (reference sequence). V was pared by 3 bases and J by 6 bases, with 9 bases between. The CDR3 loop is CSASRNGEQYF. DNA for the CDR3: TGCAGTGCTAGTCGGAACGGCGAGCAGTACTTC.